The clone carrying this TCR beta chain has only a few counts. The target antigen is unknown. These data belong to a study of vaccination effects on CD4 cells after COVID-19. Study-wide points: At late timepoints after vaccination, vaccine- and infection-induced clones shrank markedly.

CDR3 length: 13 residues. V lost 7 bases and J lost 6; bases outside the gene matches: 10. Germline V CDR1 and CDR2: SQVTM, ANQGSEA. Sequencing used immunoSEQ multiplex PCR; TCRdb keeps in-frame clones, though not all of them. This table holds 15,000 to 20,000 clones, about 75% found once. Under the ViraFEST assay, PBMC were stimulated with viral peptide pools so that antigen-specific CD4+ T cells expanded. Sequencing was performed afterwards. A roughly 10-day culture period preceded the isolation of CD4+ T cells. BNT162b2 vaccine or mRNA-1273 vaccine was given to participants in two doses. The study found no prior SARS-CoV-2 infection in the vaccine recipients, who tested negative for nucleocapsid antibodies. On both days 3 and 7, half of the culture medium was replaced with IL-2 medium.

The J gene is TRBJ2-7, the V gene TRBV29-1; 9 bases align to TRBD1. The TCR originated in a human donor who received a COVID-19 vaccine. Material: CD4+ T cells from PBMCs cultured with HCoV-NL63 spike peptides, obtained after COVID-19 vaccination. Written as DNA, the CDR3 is TGCAGCGCCCTAGGGACAGGGATGCGCGAGCAGTACTTC. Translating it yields CSALGTGMREQYF.